The rows below give T cell receptor beta chains drawn from one sample of a study of blood T cell repertoires in COVID-19. Libraries were prepared by immunoSEQ multiplex PCR; TCRdb keeps only in-frame clonotypes and omits some of them. The sample has fewer than 200,000 clones, 85% to 90% seen once. Sequencing was done on a sample of peripheral blood. These receptors were collected from a woman between 55 and 75 years old with acute or convalescent COVID-19. CDR3s include the opening cysteine and the closing phenylalanine or tryptophan. D genes are given only for firm matches. Only some rows state a clone size, as once, few, many or a class for expanded clones.

J	size	length	D	V	CDR3	DNA
TRBJ1-2	.	14	TRBD1	TRBV19	CASSPGQNNYGYTF	TGTGCCAGTAGCCCGGGACAGAACAACTATGGCTACACCTTC
TRBJ2-3	once	16	.	TRBV10-3	CAIRPRSGLVTDTQYF	TGTGCCATCAGACCCCGGAGTGGCCTTGTCACAGATACGCAGTATTTT
TRBJ2-7	.	16	.	TRBV6-1	CASSGPRVHSTYEQYF	TGTGCCAGCAGTGGCCCCCGGGTACACTCTACTTACGAGCAGTACTTC
TRBJ2-3	.	13	TRBD2	TRBV29-1	CSATSGDTDTQYF	TGCAGCGCTACTAGCGGAGACACAGATACGCAGTATTTT
TRBJ2-5	.	15	TRBD2	TRBV5-4	CASSLRTSGQETQYF	TGTGCCAGCAGCCTACGGACTAGCGGCCAAGAGACCCAGTACTTC
TRBJ1-2	.	13	TRBD1	TRBV6-5	CASRNRGNYGYTF	TGTGCCAGCAGAAACAGGGGAAACTATGGCTACACCTTC
TRBJ2-1	once	15	.	TRBV19	CASSPPGTSYNEQFF	TGTGCCAGTAGCCCGCCCGGGACTTCCTACAATGAGCAGTTCTTC
TRBJ2-1	.	15	TRBD1	TRBV11-2	CASSLGQGSRDEQFF	TGTGCCAGCAGCTTAGGACAGGGGTCTAGGGATGAGCAGTTCTTC
TRBJ1-6	.	16	TRBD1	TRBV9	CASSPPSRGRNSPLHF	TGTGCCAGCAGCCCCCCCAGCAGGGGGAGGAATTCACCCCTCCACTTT
TRBJ1-1	.	18	TRBD1	TRBV15	CATSSPGTDRGGHTEAFF	TGTGCCACCAGCAGCCCCGGAACAGACAGGGGCGGGCACACTGAAGCTTTCTTT
TRBJ2-5	.	14	.	TRBV3-1/TRBV3-2	CASSPEGIQETQYF	TGTGCCAGCAGCCCGGAGGGGATACAGGAGACCCAGTACTTC
TRBJ2-5	.	16	TRBD2	TRBV25-1	CASSEWGGVGQETQYF	TGTGCCAGCAGTGAATGGGGGGGAGTAGGGCAAGAGACCCAGTACTTC
TRBJ2-3	.	15	.	TRBV24-1	CATREGTGITDTQYF	TGTGCCACCAGGGAGGGGACCGGAATCACAGATACGCAGTATTTT
TRBJ2-1	.	15	TRBD1	TRBV9	CASSERQGAWNEQFF	TGTGCCAGCAGCGAGCGACAGGGGGCTTGGAATGAGCAGTTCTTC
TRBJ2-1	.	13	.	TRBV5-4	CASSLADDMEQFF	TGTGCCAGCAGCTTGGCAGATGACATGGAGCAGTTCTTC
TRBJ1-5	.	14	TRBD1	TRBV7-2	CASSLKGANQPQHF	TGTGCCAGCAGCTTAAAGGGGGCGAATCAGCCCCAGCATTTT
TRBJ1-2	.	15	.	TRBV28	CAISPAAGPLYGYTF	TGTGCCATTTCACCCGCGGCAGGGCCGCTCTATGGCTACACCTTC
TRBJ2-7	.	13	.	TRBV2	CASSFQGLVEQYF	TGTGCCAGCAGTTTCCAGGGGTTGGTCGAGCAGTACTTC
TRBJ1-2	.	15	TRBD1	TRBV6-5	CASSLGTGVRYGYTF	TGTGCCAGCAGTCTGGGGACAGGGGTACGGTATGGCTACACCTTC
TRBJ2-3	.	14	.	TRBV20-1	CSASPPWTGDTQYF	TGCAGTGCTAGTCCCCCTTGGACTGGAGATACGCAGTATTTT
TRBJ1-2	once	15	TRBD1	TRBV7-2	CASSLEAGGLYGYTF	TGTGCCAGCAGCTTGGAAGCAGGGGGCCTCTATGGCTACACCTTC
TRBJ1-2	.	14	TRBD1	TRBV28	CASSWGQGAYGYTF	TGTGCCAGCAGCTGGGGACAGGGGGCATATGGCTACACCTTC
TRBJ1-1	.	18	TRBD1	TRBV14	CASSREGRRGRVNTEAFF	TGTGCCAGCAGCCGAGAGGGTCGCAGGGGGCGTGTGAACACTGAAGCTTTCTTT
TRBJ1-1	.	13	.	TRBV29-1	CSVEEGMNTEAFF	TGCAGCGTTGAGGAGGGGATGAACACTGAAGCTTTCTTT
TRBJ1-6	.	15	.	TRBV3-1/TRBV3-2	CASSLDSSYNSPLHF	TGTGCCAGCAGTCTGGACAGCTCCTATAATTCACCCCTCCACTTT
TRBJ1-2	.	14	.	TRBV19	CASSPPGRGAGYTF	TGTGCCAGTAGCCCGCCAGGCCGGGGTGCTGGCTACACCTTC
TRBJ1-3	.	12	.	TRBV30	CAWSRSGNTIYF	TGTGCCTGGAGCCGCAGTGGAAACACCATATATTTT
TRBJ2-1	.	15	.	TRBV10-3	CAISDPGLVYNEQFF	TGTGCCATCAGTGACCCCGGACTTGTCTACAATGAGCAGTTCTTC
TRBJ2-2	.	14	.	TRBV28	CASRLGTNTGELFF	TGTGCCAGCCGCCTAGGCACGAACACCGGGGAGCTGTTTTTT
TRBJ1-5	.	16	TRBD1	TRBV10-1	CARGQVGHHSNQPQHF	TGCGCCAGGGGACAGGTAGGGCATCATAGCAATCAGCCCCAGCATTTT
TRBJ1-2	.	14	.	TRBV28	CASSLGGWDYGYTF	TGTGCCAGCAGCTTGGGGGGTTGGGACTATGGCTACACCTTC
TRBJ1-4	.	15	.	TRBV27	CASSTNALRGEKLFF	TGTGCCAGCAGTACTAACGCTCTCAGAGGTGAAAAACTGTTTTTT
TRBJ2-5	.	15	.	TRBV2	CASSGTSAQGETQYF	TGTGCCAGCAGCGGGACGTCGGCCCAGGGGGAGACCCAGTACTTC
TRBJ1-1	.	14	.	TRBV30	CAWKHYRDNTEAFF	TGTGCCTGGAAGCACTACAGGGATAACACTGAAGCTTTCTTT
TRBJ2-5	few	13	TRBD2	TRBV30	CAWSRLAEETQYF	TGTGCCTGGAGTAGACTAGCGGAAGAGACCCAGTACTTC
TRBJ2-1	.	16	TRBD2	TRBV2	CASSPLLAGSYNEQFF	TGTGCCAGCAGTCCATTACTAGCGGGGTCCTACAATGAGCAGTTCTTC
TRBJ2-3	.	16	TRBD2	TRBV5-1	CASSLGTSGRADTQYF	TGCGCCAGCAGCTTGGGGACTAGCGGGAGGGCAGATACGCAGTATTTT
TRBJ1-1	.	13	.	TRBV10-2	CASTLGRGTEAFF	TGCGCCAGCACCTTAGGACGGGGCACTGAAGCTTTCTTT
TRBJ1-4	.	16	.	TRBV19	CASSMWMGGTNEKLFF	TGTGCCAGTAGTATGTGGATGGGGGGAACTAATGAAAAACTGTTTTTT
TRBJ1-1	.	10	.	TRBV28	CASGQTEAFF	TGTGCCAGCGGCCAAACTGAAGCTTTCTTT
TRBJ2-1	.	14	.	TRBV7-2	CASSAPGTGNEQFF	TGTGCCAGCAGCGCACCCGGGACTGGAAATGAGCAGTTCTTC
TRBJ2-3	.	14	.	TRBV5-4	CASSGVTSTDTQYF	TGTGCCAGCAGCGGTGTAACTAGCACAGATACGCAGTATTTT
TRBJ1-1	.	13	TRBD1	TRBV10-3	CAISPTGGIEAFF	TGTGCCATCAGCCCGACAGGGGGCATTGAAGCTTTCTTT
TRBJ1-6	.	15	.	TRBV19	CASSISGQHNSPLHF	TGTGCCAGTAGTATTTCAGGACAACATAATTCACCCCTCCACTTT